This record covers a single T cell receptor (beta chain). This CDR3 has 14 residues. Trimming stripped 3 bases from V and 10 bases from J, with 13 bases between. Germline CDR1 reads LNHNV; CDR2 reads YYDKDF (reference sequence). Authors' methods: Cell counts per sample came from amplifying reference gene primers. Produced via immunoSEQ multiplex PCR; TCRdb's table is partial and in-frame only. That table furnishes V, J and clone size, whereas the DNA furnished D and trimming. The sample carries over 200,000 clones, approximately 83% recorded once. The data are from a study of blood T cell repertoires in COVID-19. Study-level background: The United States, Italy and Spain were the sources of the acute and convalescent COVID-19 samples. The analysed material was cDNA or gDNA that came from T cells, B-cell-depleted T cells, or PBMCs.

Source material: peripheral blood. The V call is TRBV15, the J call TRBJ1-6; maybe TRBD1 (6 bases). This clonotype was sampled from a man between 40 and 49 years old with acute or convalescent COVID-19. CDR3 nucleotide sequence: TGTGCCACCAGCAGGAAAGGGGGACAATCACCCCTCCACTTT. Translation: CATSRKGGQSPLHF. The whole variable domain, filled in from reference TRBV15 and TRBJ1-6, reads DAMVIQNPRYQVTQFGKPVTLSCSQTLNHNVMYWYQQKSSQAPKLLFHYYDKDFNNEADTPDNFQSRRPNTSFCFLDIRSPGLGDTAMYLCATSRKGGQSPLHFGNGTRLTVT.